This is a list of T cell receptor beta chains from one sample in a study of blood T cells in healthy people across ages. Each CDR3 protein gets one entry after TCRdb re-called the 5' RACE reads with MiXCR. The sample lists some 1.6 million distinct CDR3 sequences; 30% to 35% were seen once. Specimen: blood. The receptors derive from a woman younger than 45 in good health. CDR3s include the opening cysteine and the closing phenylalanine or tryptophan. D genes are given only for firm matches. Expanded clones get a size class; other rows say once, few or many, or leave the size out.

J gene | clone size | D gene | V gene | CDR3 protein | CDR3 DNA
TRBJ2-7 | few | - | TRBV20-1 | CSAGRVYEQYF | TGCAGTGCTGGCAGGGTCTACGAGCAGTACTTC
TRBJ2-3 | - | TRBD2 | TRBV20-1 | CSAISGGGAADTQYF | TGCAGTGCCATCTCTGGCGGGGGGGCCGCAGATACGCAGTATTTT
TRBJ2-6 | few | - | TRBV5-1 | CASSLEGPHSGANVLTF | TGCGCCAGCAGCTTGGAGGGCCCCCACTCTGGGGCCAACGTCCTGACTTTC
TRBJ2-1 | - | - | TRBV7-9 | CASSSPAHGALNNEQFF | TGTGCCAGCAGCTCACCCGCCCACGGCGCCCTTAACAATGAGCAGTTCTTC
TRBJ1-1 | once | - | TRBV5-4 | CASSSGHSEAFF | TGTGCCAGCAGCTCGGGACACTCAGAAGCTTTCTTT
TRBJ1-4 | - | - | TRBV28 | CASRNSEKLFF | TGTGCCAGCAGAAACAGTGAAAAACTGTTTTTT
TRBJ1-5 | few | - | TRBV18 | CASSPWGSPNQPQHF | TGTGCCAGCTCACCATGGGGCAGCCCTAATCAGCCCCAGCATTTT
TRBJ2-3 | few | TRBD2 | TRBV5-1 | CASSGGDTDTQYF | TGCGCCAGCAGCGGGGGGGACACAGATACGCAGTATTTT
TRBJ1-2 | - | - | TRBV4-2 | CASSQAGALHGYTF | TGTGCCAGCAGCCAAGCAGGGGCTCTCCATGGCTACACCTTC
TRBJ2-3 | few | TRBD2 | TRBV20-1 | CRAPGGRGGAGVGDTQYF | TGCAGAGCTCCGGGGGGACGAGGGGGAGCGGGAGTGGGAGATACGCAGTATTTT
TRBJ1-2 | many | - | TRBV5-1 | CASSFRDTPNYGYTF | TGCGCCAGCAGCTTCCGGGATACTCCTAACTATGGCTACACCTTC
TRBJ2-7 | few | TRBD2 | TRBV27 | CACSLWGGGREQYF | TGTGCCTGCAGTTTATGGGGCGGGGGTCGCGAGCAGTACTTC
TRBJ2-1 | few | TRBD2 | TRBV5-1 | CASRRGTGLAGANEQFF | TGCGCCAGCAGGCGGGGAACGGGACTAGCGGGAGCAAATGAGCAGTTCTTC
TRBJ2-5 | once | - | TRBV24-1 | CATSDSGGAQETQYF | TGTGCCACCAGTGATTCAGGCGGGGCTCAGGAGACCCAGTACTTC
TRBJ2-5 | - | - | TRBV20-1 | CSALFPRGTSSETQYF | TGCAGTGCTCTCTTCCCTAGAGGGACCTCGTCAGAGACCCAGTACTTC
TRBJ2-1 | - | TRBD1 | TRBV4-2 | CASSVIQGAGYNEQFF | TGTGCCAGCAGCGTCATACAGGGGGCGGGTTACAATGAGCAGTTCTTC
TRBJ1-2 | - | TRBD1 | TRBV18 | CASSLGQGVPSGYTF | TGTGCCAGCTCACTCGGACAGGGAGTCCCATCTGGCTACACCTTC
TRBJ1-2 | - | - | TRBV6-1 | CASSEGRVDGYTF | TGTGCCAGCAGTGAGGGCAGGGTCGATGGCTACACCTTC
TRBJ1-5 | few | - | TRBV6-2/TRBV6-3 | CASSLTGPRSPQHF | TGTGCCAGCAGCTTAACAGGTCCCCGGTCGCCCCAGCATTTT
TRBJ1-4 | - | - | TRBV27 | CASSLSLSKSLEKLFF | TGTGCCAGCAGTTTATCCCTCAGTAAATCCCTAGAAAAACTGTTTTTT
TRBJ1-5 | - | TRBD1 | TRBV6-1 | CASTPGQGGQPQHF | TGTGCCAGCACTCCGGGACAGGGAGGTCAGCCCCAGCATTTT
TRBJ2-1 | - | TRBD1 | TRBV10-3 | CALSESTGQGVREQFF | TGTGCCCTCAGTGAGTCCACAGGACAGGGGGTACGTGAGCAGTTCTTC
TRBJ1-4 | - | - | TRBV29-1 | CSASSHPNEKLFF | TGCAGCGCCAGCTCGCACCCTAATGAAAAACTGTTTTTT
TRBJ1-5 | many | TRBD1 | TRBV7-9 | CASSPGQGDQPQHF | TGTGCCAGCAGTCCGGGACAGGGGGATCAGCCCCAGCATTTT
TRBJ2-5 | - | TRBD1 | TRBV28 | CASSQRDRDQETQYF | TGTGCCAGCAGCCAACGGGACAGGGATCAAGAGACCCAGTACTTC
TRBJ2-3 | - | - | TRBV19 | CASSILVQGTDAQYF | TGTGCCAGTAGTATCCTGGTCCAGGGCACAGATGCGCAGTATTTT
TRBJ1-2 | - | TRBD1 | TRBV5-1 | CASSRITGGRNYGYTF | TGCGCCAGCAGCCGAATCACAGGGGGCAGGAACTATGGCTACACCTTC
TRBJ2-3 | - | - | TRBV5-1 | CASSLQSHTDTQYF | TGCGCCAGCAGCTTGCAGTCACACACAGATACGCAGTATTTT
TRBJ2-7 | - | - | TRBV6-5 | CASSYSPGYVYEQYF | TGTGCCAGCAGTTACTCGCCAGGGTATGTCTACGAGCAGTACTTC
TRBJ1-1 | - | TRBD1 | TRBV2 | CASSQGGQTTEAFF | TGCGCCAGCAGTCAAGGGGGACAGACCACTGAAGCTTTCTTT
TRBJ2-3 | many | TRBD1 | TRBV24-1 | CATSDPGQGTDTQYF | TGTGCCACCAGTGATCCGGGACAGGGCACAGATACGCAGTATTTT
TRBJ2-7 | many | TRBD1 | TRBV20-1 | CSAHRQGSYEQYF | TGCAGTGCCCATCGACAGGGGTCCTACGAGCAGTACTTC
TRBJ2-5 | few | - | TRBV3-1 | CASSQDVGPVGETQYF | TGTGCCAGCAGCCAAGATGTCGGTCCGGTGGGGGAGACCCAGTACTTC
TRBJ2-1 | many | TRBD1 | TRBV5-1 | CASSSDGTGDYNEQFF | TGCGCCAGCAGCTCGGACGGGACAGGGGATTACAATGAGCAGTTCTTC
TRBJ2-3 | - | TRBD2 | TRBV28 | CASSTGTRDISSTQYF | TGTGCCAGCTCTACCGGGACTAGGGACATTAGTAGTACGCAGTATTTT
TRBJ2-2 | - | - | TRBV29-1 | CSSGANTGELFF | TGCAGCTCCGGGGCGAACACCGGGGAGCTGTTTTTT
TRBJ2-1 | - | TRBD2 | TRBV3-1 | CASSQGTSGRRGGEQCF | TGTGCCAGCAGCCAAGGGACTAGCGGGAGGAGGGGCGGTGAGCAGTGCTTC
TRBJ2-1 | - | - | TRBV3-1 | CASSPNLAQADNEQFF | TGTGCCAGCAGCCCCAACCTAGCCCAAGCCGACAATGAGCAGTTCTTC
TRBJ2-7 | - | TRBD1 | TRBV6-1 | CASSDYGQGASYEQYF | TGTGCCAGCAGTGATTATGGGCAGGGGGCTTCCTACGAGCAGTACTTC
TRBJ2-3 | few | - | TRBV6-5 | CASSSHYLADTQYF | TGTGCCAGCAGTTCCCACTATTTGGCAGATACGCAGTATTTT
TRBJ2-3 | - | TRBD2 | TRBV9 | CASSGAGGSTDTQYF | TGTGCCAGCAGCGGAGCGGGAGGGAGCACAGATACGCAGTATTTT
TRBJ2-3 | few | - | TRBV3-1 | CASSQDTRGGTDTQYF | TGTGCCAGCAGCCAAGATACCAGGGGAGGAACAGATACGCAGTATTTT
TRBJ2-7 | - | - | TRBV11-1 | CASSYLEKRQNYEQYF | TGTGCCAGCAGCTATCTAGAGAAGAGACAGAACTACGAGCAGTACTTC
TRBJ2-1 | many | TRBD2 | TRBV4-2 | CASSPGTSGGAPYNEQFF | TGTGCCAGCAGCCCGGGGACTAGCGGGGGCGCGCCGTACAATGAGCAGTTCTTC
TRBJ1-5 | once | TRBD1 | TRBV30 | CAWSIGDRGQPQHF | TGTGCCTGGAGTATAGGGGACAGGGGACAGCCCCAGCATTTT
TRBJ2-1 | - | TRBD2 | TRBV6-2/TRBV6-3 | CASKPLAGEQFF | TGTGCCAGCAAACCTTTAGCGGGTGAGCAGTTCTTC
TRBJ1-6 | - | TRBD1 | TRBV28 | CASSWTGGSSPLHF | TGTGCCAGCAGTTGGACAGGGGGAAGTTCACCCCTCCACTTT
TRBJ2-1 | - | - | TRBV10-2 | CASSEGGLRETQFF | TGCGCCAGCAGTGAAGGGGGGCTTCGGGAGACCCAGTTCTTC
TRBJ2-7 | few | - | TRBV5-6 | CASSVSGNEQYF | TGTGCCAGCAGCGTCTCAGGGAACGAGCAGTACTTC
TRBJ1-5 | many | - | TRBV4-1 | CASSLRQGSDNQPQHF | TGCGCCAGCAGCCTGCGTCAGGGATCGGACAATCAGCCCCAGCATTTT
TRBJ2-3 | few | TRBD2 | TRBV3-1 | CASSTPGLADTQYF | TGTGCCAGCAGCACCCCGGGACTAGCGGATACGCAGTATTTT
TRBJ1-5 | few | - | TRBV30 | CAWSVGGPTPQHF | TGTGCCTGGAGTGTAGGCGGTCCAACGCCCCAGCATTTT
TRBJ1-2 | - | - | TRBV5-5 | CASSLVGTDLHDYTF | TGTGCCAGCAGCTTGGTAGGCACAGATCTCCATGACTACACCTTC
TRBJ2-1 | - | - | TRBV20-1 | CSARAGTYNGQFF | TGCAGTGCTAGAGCAGGGACCTACAATGGGCAGTTCTTC
TRBJ1-1 | - | - | TRBV6-1 | CASGRGNKGWYTEAFF | TGTGCCAGCGGTAGGGGGAATAAAGGTTGGTACACTGAAGCTTTCTTT
TRBJ2-7 | many | TRBD1 | TRBV9 | CASSVDDRGDEQYF | TGTGCCAGCAGCGTAGACGACAGGGGAGACGAGCAGTACTTC
TRBJ2-7 | few | - | TRBV7-2 | CASSPGGWPTYEQYF | TGTGCCAGCAGTCCGGGGGGCTGGCCTACCTACGAGCAGTACTTC